One and the same sample provided the 25 T cell receptor beta chains below, sequenced in a study of T cell responses to AZD1222 COVID-19 vaccine. Produced via immunoSEQ multiplex PCR; TCRdb's table is partial and in-frame only. The sample yields around 92,000 clones, around 84% seen once. The sequenced sample was peripheral blood, obtained on day 0 of AZD1222 vaccination. These TCRs come from an adult in good health.

The rearrangement uses TRBV19 and TRBJ2-1; no reliable D call. This CDR3 region has 14 residues. Trimming pared 6 bases from V and 4 bases from J, leaving 13 bases between. Germline V gene sequence: CDR1 LNHDA, CDR2 SQIVND (reference sequence). The CDR3 nucleotides are TGTGCCAGTAGCCCTCTGAGGTTTTACAATGAGCAGTTCTTC. It encodes CASSPLRFYNEQFF.

The chain links TRBV7-9 to TRBJ2-7; 7 positions agree with TRBD1. V lost 0 bases and J lost 4; bases outside the gene matches: 3. Per germline, CDR1 SEHNR and CDR2 FQNEAQ (reference sequence). CDR3 size: 14 residues. The CDR3 here is CASSLAPTGYEQYF. The CDR3, as DNA: TGTGCCAGCAGCTTAGCGCCGACAGGGTACGAGCAGTACTTC.

V is TRBV27 and J is TRBJ2-3, with D perhaps being TRBD1 or TRBD2 (5 bases each). Germline lookup yields CDR1 MNHEY and CDR2 SMNVEV (reference sequence). The length of the CDR3 is 15 residues. Trimming took off 6 bases at V and 0 bases at J, with 13 bases between the two ends. CDR3: CASRPGDGSTDTQYF. CDR3 bases: TGTGCCAGCAGACCCGGGGACGGAAGCACAGATACGCAGTATTTT.

V gene TRBV2 combines with J gene TRBJ1-6, with D possibly matching TRBD1 (5 bases). CDR1 and CDR2 from the germline V gene are SNHLY and FYNNEI. V was pared by 5 bases and J by 3 bases, with 17 bases between. This CDR3 comprises 17 residues. CDR3 sequence (DNA): TGTGCCAGCAGTTTCAACTACATCGACAGCTATAATTCACCCCTCCACTTT. Amino acid sequence: CASSFNYIDSYNSPLHF.

The rearrangement links TRBV29-1 to TRBJ2-5, with D possibly TRBD1 on 6 matching bases. CDR3 size: 11 residues. V was shortened by 6 bases and J by 6 bases, with 11 bases between the two germline ends. Germline CDR1 SQVTM, CDR2 ANQGSEA. The CDR3 region has the DNA TGCAGCGTAAACAGGGCTCAGACCCAGTACTTC. This sequence encodes CSVNRAQTQYF.

The V gene is TRBV18, the J gene TRBJ2-7; D is tentatively TRBD1 or TRBD2 (5 bases each). Between the trimmed V and J ends, which lost 2 bases and 0 bases, there was a span of 8 bases. This CDR3 comprises 14 residues. Germline CDR1 is KGHSH and CDR2 is LQKENI. The CDR3 DNA reads as TGTGCCAGCTCACCAGGGACGGGCTCCTACGAGCAGTACTTC. Translated, it gives CASSPGTGSYEQYF.

The chain joins TRBV7-2 to TRBJ2-1; 12 positions agree with TRBD2. The CDR3 is 15 residues long. The J segment lost 4 bases and the V segment lost 6 bases, leaving 4 bases of the junction unmatched. Germline V CDR1 and CDR2: SGHTA, FQGNSA. The CDR3 nucleotides are TGTGCCAGCAGACGGACTAGCGGGGCATACAATGAGCAGTTCTTC. Translating it yields CASRRTSGAYNEQFF.

The chain is built from TRBV7-2 and TRBJ2-5, with D perhaps TRBD1 or TRBD2 (5 bases each). Germline V lookup: CDR1 SGHTA, CDR2 FQGNSA. The CDR3 extends over 13 amino acids. Trimming left V 8 bases short and J 3 bases short, with 13 bases between. DNA of the CDR3: TGTGCCAGCGGACGGGGCAGCAAAGAGACCCAGTACTTC. Translation gives CASGRGSKETQYF.

The sample holds one count of this clone. This chain links TRBV30 with TRBJ1-4; D is unclear. The CDR3 is 13 residues long. Germline-derived CDR1 and CDR2 are GTSNPN and SVGIG (reference sequence). The V gene lost 4 bases and the J gene lost 6 bases, with 12 bases spanning the gap. CDR3 bases: TGTGCCTGGACCGGGGAATCTTATGAAAAACTGTTTTTT. Amino acids: CAWTGESYEKLFF.

This chain connects TRBV30 to TRBJ1-2; 7 bases are shared with TRBD1. The germline V gene has CDR1 GTSNPN and CDR2 SVGIG (reference sequence). The CDR3 has 14 residues. The junction had 3 bases not matched to a gene; V was cut back by 2 bases and J by 0 bases. CDR3 DNA: TGTGCCTGGAGTTCGGGACAGTCTAACTATGGCTACACCTTC. Its protein is CAWSSGQSNYGYTF.

The chain recombines TRBV6-1 with TRBJ1-1; no firm D call. Germline-derived CDR1 and CDR2 are MNHNS and SASEGT. CDR3 length equals 15 residues. Trimming took off 2 bases at V and 5 bases at J, with 15 bases between the two ends. CDR3: CASSELANLATEAFF. CDR3 nucleotides: TGTGCCAGCAGTGAACTGGCAAACTTGGCGACTGAAGCTTTCTTT.

V usage is TRBV28 and J usage is TRBJ2-1, with D possibly matching TRBD2 (6 bases). Germline values: CDR1 MDHEN, CDR2 SYDVKM. V gave up 3 bases and J gave up 0 bases, with 9 bases separating them. The CDR3 consists of 15 residues. The CDR3 DNA sequence: TGTGCCAGCAGTTTTACTAGCTCCTCCTACAATGAGCAGTTCTTC. Amino acids: CASSFTSSSYNEQFF.

The chain couples TRBV3-1 (or the pseudogene TRBV3-2) to TRBJ1-3; maybe TRBD1 (6 bases). This CDR3 has 14 amino acids. Germline V gives CDR1 LGHDT, CDR2 YNNKEL (reference sequence). V lost 4 bases and J 4 bases, leaving 11 bases between the germline ends. The CDR3 is CASSLRTEGNTIYF. The CDR3 DNA reads TGTGCCAGCAGCCTGCGGACAGAGGGAAACACCATATATTTT.

Here the CDR3 reads CASSLRSNQPQHF. CDR3 nucleotides: TGTGCCAGCAGCCTCAGGAGCAATCAGCCCCAGCATTTT. V usage is TRBV5-6 and J usage is TRBJ1-5; D call uncertain. CDR3 length: 13 amino acids. V was shortened by 4 bases and J by 1 base, with 6 bases between the two germline ends. CDR1 is SGHDT and CDR2 is YYEEEE in the germline V gene.

The chain is built from TRBV7-3 and TRBJ1-1, with 9 bases aligning to TRBD1. This CDR3 contains 20 residues. J gave up 4 bases and V 1 base, and 19 bases lay outside the gene matches. The germline V gene has CDR1 SGHTA and CDR2 FQGTGA. CDR3 sequence: CASSLNEGVTGGDRSTEAFF. CDR3 in DNA: TGTGCCAGCAGCTTAAACGAGGGGGTGACAGGGGGAGACCGGAGCACTGAAGCTTTCTTT.

The genes are TRBV2 and TRBJ2-7, with D maybe TRBD1 (6 bases). The CDR3 spans 14 residues. Germline V CDR1 and CDR2: SNHLY, FYNNEI. V shed 3 bases and J shed 4 bases, with 13 bases lying between them. CDR3 sequence (DNA): TGTGCCAGCAGTGATGGCAGGGGAGCTTACGAGCAGTACTTC. Translating gives CASSDGRGAYEQYF.

The gene calls are TRBV12-3 or TRBV12-4 and TRBJ1-1; 7 bases fit TRBD1. The CDR3 length is 13 residues. V was clipped by 6 bases and J by 0 bases; unmatched bases: 1. CDR3 in DNA: TGTGCCAGCAGAGGGACAGTGAACACTGAAGCTTTCTTT. It is translated as CASRGTVNTEAFF.

The rearrangement uses TRBV19 and TRBJ1-5; tentative D call: TRBD1 (5 bases). V shed 2 bases and J shed 4 bases, with 15 bases lying between them. The CDR3 totals 16 residues. Per germline, CDR1 LNHDA and CDR2 SQIVND (reference sequence). The CDR3 loop reads CASSIRREGINQPQHF. In nucleotides, the CDR3 is TGTGCCAGTAGTATAAGGCGGGAGGGGATAAATCAGCCCCAGCATTTT.

This clone was picked up a small number of times. V usage is TRBV5-1 and J usage is TRBJ2-7, with TRBD2 matching 13 bases. V shed 1 base and J 0 bases; nucleotides not matched to a gene: 1. Germline CDR1 and CDR2: SGHRS and YFSETQ. The CDR3 covers 16 residues. CDR3: CASSLRTSGSSYEQYF. The CDR3 region has the DNA TGCGCCAGCAGCTTGCGGACTAGCGGGAGCTCCTACGAGCAGTACTTC.

In nucleotides, the CDR3 is TGTGCCAGCGGCGCCTCTAGCTACGAGCAGTACTTC. Its translation is CASGASSYEQYF. The chain combines TRBV5-5 with TRBJ2-7; no clear D gene. The length of the CDR3 is 12 residues. The V and J ends lost 7 bases and 3 bases respectively, with 11 bases between them. CDR1 and CDR2 from the germline V gene are SGHKS and YYEKEE (reference sequence).

The genes are TRBV2 and TRBJ1-1, with D maybe TRBD1 (5 bases). Trimming cost V 7 bases and J 0 bases, with 15 bases left between them. CDR1 and CDR2 (germline): SNHLY, FYNNEI. The CDR3 consists of 15 residues. The CDR3 loop is CASKSGGPMNTEAFF. CDR3 nucleotide sequence: TGTGCCAGCAAAAGTGGGGGACCTATGAACACTGAAGCTTTCTTT.

The chain employs TRBV30 and TRBJ2-7, with 9 bases fitting TRBD2. Germline loops: CDR1 GTSNPN, CDR2 SVGIG (reference sequence). With V trimmed by 3 bases and J by 1 base, 19 bases remained unmatched. The CDR3 has 19 residues. The DNA of the CDR3 is TGTGCCTGGAGGGTTAATAGCGGGGGCGTTCCACCTGTATCCTACGAGCAGTACTTC. This sequence encodes CAWRVNSGGVPPVSYEQYF.

V and J are TRBV6-1 and TRBJ1-6; 7 bases are a match to TRBD1. CDR1 is MNHNS, CDR2 SASEGT, per germline. V shed 3 bases and J 5 bases; nucleotides not matched to a gene: 1. This CDR3 has 14 residues. CDR3 sequence: CASSDRGDNSPLHF. The CDR3 nucleotides are TGTGCCAGCAGTGACAGGGGGGATAATTCACCCCTCCACTTT.

This chain uses TRBV5-1 with TRBJ1-3; no definite D call. Germline CDR1 SGHRS, CDR2 YFSETQ. Trimming stripped 1 base from V and 4 bases from J, with 6 bases between. The length of the CDR3 is 13 residues. Here the CDR3 reads CASSLLGGNTIYF. In DNA form, the CDR3 reads TGCGCCAGCAGCTTGTTGGGGGGAAACACCATATATTTT.

The gene calls are TRBV3-1 (or the pseudogene TRBV3-2) and TRBJ1-2; possibly TRBD1 for D (6 bases). From germline, CDR1 is LGHDT and CDR2 YNNKEL (reference sequence). V dropped 1 base and J dropped 6 bases, with 18 bases sitting between them. The CDR3 contains 16 residues. The CDR3 sequence: CASSQAGAGSHHGYTF. The CDR3 DNA sequence: TGTGCCAGCAGCCAAGCAGGGGCCGGCTCTCACCATGGCTACACCTTC.